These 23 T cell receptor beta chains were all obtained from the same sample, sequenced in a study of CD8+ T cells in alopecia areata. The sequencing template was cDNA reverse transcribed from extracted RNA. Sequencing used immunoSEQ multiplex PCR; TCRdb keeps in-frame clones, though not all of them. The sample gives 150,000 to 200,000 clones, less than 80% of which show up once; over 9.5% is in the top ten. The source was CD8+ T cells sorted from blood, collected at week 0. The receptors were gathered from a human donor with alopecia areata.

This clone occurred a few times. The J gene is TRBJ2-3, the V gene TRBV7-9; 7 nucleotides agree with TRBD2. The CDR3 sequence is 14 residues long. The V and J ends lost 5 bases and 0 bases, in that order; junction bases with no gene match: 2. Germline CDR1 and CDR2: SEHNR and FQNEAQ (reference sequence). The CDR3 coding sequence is TGTGCCAGCAGCCGTAGCGGGAGCACAGATACGCAGTATTTT. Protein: CASSRSGSTDTQYF.

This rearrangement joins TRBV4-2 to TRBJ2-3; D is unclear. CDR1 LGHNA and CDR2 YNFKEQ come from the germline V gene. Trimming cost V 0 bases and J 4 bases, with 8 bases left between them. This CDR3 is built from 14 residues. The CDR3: CASSQDAIPDTQYF. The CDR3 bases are TGTGCCAGCAGCCAAGATGCAATTCCAGATACGCAGTATTTT.

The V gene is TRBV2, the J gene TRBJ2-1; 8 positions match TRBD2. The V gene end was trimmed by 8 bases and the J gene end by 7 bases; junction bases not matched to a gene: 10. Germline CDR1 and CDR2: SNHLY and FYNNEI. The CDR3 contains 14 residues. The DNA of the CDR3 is TGTGCCAGCCCCCGCGCGGGGGGTAGGAATGAGCAGTTCTTC. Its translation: CASPRAGGRNEQFF.

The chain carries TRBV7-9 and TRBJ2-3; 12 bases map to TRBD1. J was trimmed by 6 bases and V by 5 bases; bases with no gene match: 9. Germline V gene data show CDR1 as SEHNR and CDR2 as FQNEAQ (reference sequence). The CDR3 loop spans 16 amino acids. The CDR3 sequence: CASSVRRDRGHDTQYF. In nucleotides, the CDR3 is TGTGCCAGCAGCGTCCGCCGGGACAGGGGGCATGATACGCAGTATTTT.

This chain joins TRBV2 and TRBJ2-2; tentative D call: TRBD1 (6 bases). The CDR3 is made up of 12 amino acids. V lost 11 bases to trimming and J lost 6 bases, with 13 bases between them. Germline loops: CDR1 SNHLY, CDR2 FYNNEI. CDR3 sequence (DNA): TGTGCCGGAAAACAGGGTTCCGGGGAGCTGTTTTTT. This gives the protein CAGKQGSGELFF.

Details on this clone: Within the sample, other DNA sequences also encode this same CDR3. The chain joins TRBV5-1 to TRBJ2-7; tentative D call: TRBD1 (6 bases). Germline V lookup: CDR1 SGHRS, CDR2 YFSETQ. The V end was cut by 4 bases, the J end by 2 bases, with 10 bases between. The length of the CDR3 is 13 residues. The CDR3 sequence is CASSTDRPYEQYF. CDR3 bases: TGCGCCAGCAGCACCGACAGGCCCTACGAGCAGTACTTC.

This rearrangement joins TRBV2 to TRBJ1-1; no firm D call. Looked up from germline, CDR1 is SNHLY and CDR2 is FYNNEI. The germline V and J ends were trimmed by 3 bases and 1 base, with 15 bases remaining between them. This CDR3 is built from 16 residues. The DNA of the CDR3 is TGTGCCAGCAGTGACGCATTGTCAGTTACGAACACTGAAGCTTTCTTT. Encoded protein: CASSDALSVTNTEAFF. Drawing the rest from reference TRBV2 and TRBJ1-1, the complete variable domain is EPEVTQTPSHQVTQMGQEVILRCVPISNHLYFYWYRQILGQKVEFLVSFYNNEISEKSEIFDDQFSVERPDGSNFTLKIRSTKLEDSAMYFCASSDALSVTNTEAFFGQGTRLTVV.

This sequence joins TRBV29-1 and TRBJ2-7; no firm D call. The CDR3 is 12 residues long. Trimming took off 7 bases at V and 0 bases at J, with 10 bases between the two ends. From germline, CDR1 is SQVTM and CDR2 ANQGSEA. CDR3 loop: CSATKSSYEQYF. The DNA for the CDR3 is TGCAGCGCCACCAAGAGCTCCTACGAGCAGTACTTC.

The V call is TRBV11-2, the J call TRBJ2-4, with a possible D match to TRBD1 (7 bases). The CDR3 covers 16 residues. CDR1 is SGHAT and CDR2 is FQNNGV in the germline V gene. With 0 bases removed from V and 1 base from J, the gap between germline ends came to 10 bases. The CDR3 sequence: CASSLEAGGAKNIQYF. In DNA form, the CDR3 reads TGTGCCAGCAGCTTAGAGGCAGGGGGGGCCAAAAACATTCAGTACTTC.

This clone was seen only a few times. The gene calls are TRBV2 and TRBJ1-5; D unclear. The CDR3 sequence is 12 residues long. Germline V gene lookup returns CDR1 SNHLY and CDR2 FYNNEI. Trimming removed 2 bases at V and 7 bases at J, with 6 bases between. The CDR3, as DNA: TGTGCCAGCAGTGAAACTCTGCAGCCCCAGCATTTT. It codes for CASSETLQPQHF.

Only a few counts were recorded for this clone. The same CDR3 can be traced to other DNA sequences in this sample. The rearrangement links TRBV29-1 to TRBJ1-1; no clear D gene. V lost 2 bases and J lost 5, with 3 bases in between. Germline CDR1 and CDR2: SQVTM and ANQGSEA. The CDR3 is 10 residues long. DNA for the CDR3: TGCAGCGTTGAAAGGACTGAAGCTTTCTTT. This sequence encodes CSVERTEAFF.

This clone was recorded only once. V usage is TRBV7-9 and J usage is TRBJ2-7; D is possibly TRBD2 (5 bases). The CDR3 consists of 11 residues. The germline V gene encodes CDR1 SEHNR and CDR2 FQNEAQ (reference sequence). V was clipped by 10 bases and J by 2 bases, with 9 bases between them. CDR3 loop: CATSGTYEQYF. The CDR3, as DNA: TGTGCCACCTCGGGGACCTACGAGCAGTACTTC.

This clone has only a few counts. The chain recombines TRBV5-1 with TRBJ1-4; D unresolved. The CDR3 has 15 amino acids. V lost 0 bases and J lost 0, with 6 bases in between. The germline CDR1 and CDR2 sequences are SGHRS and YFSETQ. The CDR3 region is CASSLDGATNEKLFF. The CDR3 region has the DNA TGCGCCAGCAGCTTGGACGGCGCAACTAATGAAAAACTGTTTTTT.

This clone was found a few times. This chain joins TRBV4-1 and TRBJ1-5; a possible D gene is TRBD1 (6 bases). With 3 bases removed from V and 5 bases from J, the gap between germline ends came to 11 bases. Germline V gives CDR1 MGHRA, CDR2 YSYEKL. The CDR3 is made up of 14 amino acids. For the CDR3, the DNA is TGCGCCAGCAGCCACACTCGGGGGCATCAGCCCCAGCATTTT. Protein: CASSHTRGHQPQHF.

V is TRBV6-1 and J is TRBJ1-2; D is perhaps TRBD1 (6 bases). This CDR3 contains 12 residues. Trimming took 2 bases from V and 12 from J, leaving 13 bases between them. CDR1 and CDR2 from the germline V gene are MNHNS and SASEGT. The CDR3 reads CASSERGGGHTF. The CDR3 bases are TGTGCCAGCAGTGAAAGGGGTGGGGGCCACACCTTC.

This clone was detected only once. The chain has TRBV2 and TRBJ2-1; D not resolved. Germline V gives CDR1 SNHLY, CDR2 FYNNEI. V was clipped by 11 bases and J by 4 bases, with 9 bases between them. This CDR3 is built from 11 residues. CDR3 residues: CAQQIYNEQFF. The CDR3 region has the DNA TGTGCCCAGCAAATATACAATGAGCAGTTCTTC.

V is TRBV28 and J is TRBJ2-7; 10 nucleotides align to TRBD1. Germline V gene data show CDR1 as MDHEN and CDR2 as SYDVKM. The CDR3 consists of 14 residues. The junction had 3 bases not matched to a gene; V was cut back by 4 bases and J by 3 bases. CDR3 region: CASSSRTGGYEQYF. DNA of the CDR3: TGTGCCAGCAGTTCCCGGACAGGGGGCTACGAGCAGTACTTC.

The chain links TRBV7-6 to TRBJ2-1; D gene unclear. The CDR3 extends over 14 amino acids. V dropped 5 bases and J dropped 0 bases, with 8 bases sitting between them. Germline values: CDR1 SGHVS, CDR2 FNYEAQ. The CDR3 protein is CASSRGSSYNEQFF. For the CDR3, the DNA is TGTGCCAGCAGCCGTGGTAGCTCCTACAATGAGCAGTTCTTC.

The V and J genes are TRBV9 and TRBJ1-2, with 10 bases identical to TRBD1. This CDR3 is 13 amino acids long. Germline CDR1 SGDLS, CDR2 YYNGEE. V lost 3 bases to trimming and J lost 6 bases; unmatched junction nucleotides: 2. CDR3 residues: CASSAGQGDGYTF. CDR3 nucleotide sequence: TGTGCCAGCAGCGCCGGACAGGGGGATGGCTACACCTTC.

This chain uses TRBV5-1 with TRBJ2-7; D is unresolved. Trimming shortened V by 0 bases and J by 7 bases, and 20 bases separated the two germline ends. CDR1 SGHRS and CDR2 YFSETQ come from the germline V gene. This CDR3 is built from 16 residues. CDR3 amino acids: CASSLGLSGTSSEQYF. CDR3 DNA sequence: TGCGCCAGCAGCTTGGGCCTCTCAGGCACTTCAAGTGAGCAGTACTTC.

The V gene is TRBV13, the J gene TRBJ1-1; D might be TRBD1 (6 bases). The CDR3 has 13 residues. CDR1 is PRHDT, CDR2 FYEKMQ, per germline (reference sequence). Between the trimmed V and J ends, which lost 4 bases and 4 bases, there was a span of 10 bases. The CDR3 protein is CASSSRGGTEAFF. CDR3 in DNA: TGTGCCAGCAGCTCCAGGGGTGGCACTGAAGCTTTCTTT.

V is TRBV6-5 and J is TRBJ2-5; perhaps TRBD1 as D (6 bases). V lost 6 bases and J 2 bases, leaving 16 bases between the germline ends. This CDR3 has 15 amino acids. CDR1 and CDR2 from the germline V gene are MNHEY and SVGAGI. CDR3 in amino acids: CASSHGQPLQETQYF. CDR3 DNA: TGTGCCAGCAGCCACGGACAGCCCCTACAAGAGACCCAGTACTTC.

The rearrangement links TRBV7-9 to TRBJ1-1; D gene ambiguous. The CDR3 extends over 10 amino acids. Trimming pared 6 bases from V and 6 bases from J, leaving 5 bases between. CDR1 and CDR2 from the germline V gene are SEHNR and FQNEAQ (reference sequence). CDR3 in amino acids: CASSYSEAFF. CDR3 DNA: TGTGCCAGCAGTTATTCTGAAGCTTTCTTT.